This TCR beta chain emerged from a study of blood T cell repertoires in COVID-19. Across the study: T cells, B-cell-depleted T cells, or PBMCs supplied cDNA or gDNA.

The CDR3 runs 11 residues. V was pared by 4 bases and J by 10 bases, with 13 bases between. Germline CDR1 and CDR2: SQVTM and ANQGSEA. Repertoires were generated with immunoSEQ multiplex PCR, while TCRdb's copy carries only in-frame clones and drops some. This table has 55,000 to 65,000 clones, about nine tenths appearing once. Material: peripheral blood. This sequence joins TRBV29-1 and TRBJ1-1; D is ambiguous. This clonotype was sampled from a man aged 55 to 70 with acute or convalescent COVID-19. The chain's CDR3 is CSVVGESGAFF. CDR3 nucleotides: TGCAGCGTTGTTGGGGAGAGTGGAGCTTTCTTT. The whole variable domain, filled in from reference TRBV29-1 and TRBJ1-1, reads SAVISQKPSRDICQRGTSLTIQCQVDSQVTMMFWYRQQPGQSLTLIATANQGSEATYESGFVIDKFPISRPNLTFSTLTVSNMSPEDSSIYLCSVVGESGAFFGQGTRLTVV.